This T cell receptor beta chain was profiled in a study of long-term antiretroviral therapy in people with HIV. Background on the study: The immediate-ART recommendation dates to 2015, and the earliest samples predate it by about a decade. General observations from the study: Compared with controls, HIV repertoires showed narrower CDR3 length ranges. Missing from the dataset were any data on ART adherence, viral resistance or therapy changes.

Notes on this clone: The antigen remains undetermined.

The assay used was immunoSEQ (version v3.0), run at survey level. Sequenced by immunoSEQ multiplex PCR; TCRdb stores in-frame clones only, minus some. This sample has about 17,000 clones, with about 80% found just once. The TCR was taken from a man aged 45-65 years with HIV. The sequencing used unsorted PBMCs, collected 0.3 years before starting antiretroviral therapy.

As DNA, the CDR3 is TGTGCCAGCAGTTCCCCGAGACAGGGGCTAGCCAAAAACATTCAGTACTTC. Encoded protein: CASSSPRQGLAKNIQYF. The chain joins TRBV28 to TRBJ2-4; TRBD1 agrees at 8 bases. V was pared by 4 bases and J by 0 bases, with 8 bases of the junction left unmatched. This CDR3 spans 17 amino acids. CDR1 and CDR2 from the germline V gene are MDHEN and SYDVKM. Together with reference TRBV28 and TRBJ2-4, the CDR3 gives the full variable domain: DVKVTQSSRYLVKRTGEKVFLECVQDMDHENMFWYRQDPGLGLRLIYFSYDVKMKEKGDIPEGYSVSREKKERFSLILESASTNQTSMYLCASSSPRQGLAKNIQYFGAGTRLSVL.